These 19 T cell receptor beta chains were sequenced from one sample in a study of vaccination effects on CD4 cells after COVID-19 (dated by TCRdb to about 2022). Their antigens remain unidentified. The library was built by means of the immunoSEQ multiplex PCR assay. What TCRdb holds here is the immuneACCESS table cut down to in-frame rearrangements. Part of the clones is not present; checked against another copy, under half of the missing clones reflect an unresolved V gene, and the others are unexplained. The sample table lists 66,000 or so clones, approximately 80% of them with a count of one. The top ten hold about 2.4% of the sample. After more than 9 days of culture, CD4+ T cells were isolated with the EasySep CD4+ T cell isolation kit. Two doses of either the BNT162b2 or the mRNA-1273 mRNA SARS-CoV-2 vaccine were administered to participants. The input for sequencing was CD4+ T cells from PBMCs cultured without peptide, taken after COVID-19 vaccination. The receptor set was obtained from a human donor who received a COVID-19 vaccine.

The chain is built from TRBV18 and TRBJ2-1, with a weak D call TRBD1 (5 bases). The germline gives CDR1 KGHSH, CDR2 LQKENI. V was shortened by 0 bases and J by 7 bases, with 10 bases between the two germline ends. The CDR3 is made up of 14 amino acids. CDR3 nucleotides: TGTGCCAGCTCACCACCGTACAGGTCGAATGAGCAGTTCTTC. It yields the protein CASSPPYRSNEQFF. Full variable domain (outside the CDR3, taken from reference TRBV18 and TRBJ2-1): NAGVMQNPRHLVRRRGQEARLRCSPMKGHSHVYWYRQLPEEGLKFMVYLQKENIIDESGMPKERFSAEFPKEGPSILRIQQVVRGDSAAYFCASSPPYRSNEQFFGPGTRLTVL.

This clone was picked up a small number of times. The rearrangement uses TRBV6-1 and TRBJ2-2; maybe TRBD1 (7 bases). Trimming cost V 4 bases and J 5 bases, with 17 bases left between them. The CDR3 spans 16 residues. Germline V CDR1 and CDR2: MNHNS, SASEGT. CDR3 in DNA: TGTGCCAGCAGTGGACCCCGGACAGGAGGGACCGGGGAGCTGTTTTTT. Translating it yields CASSGPRTGGTGELFF.

This clone was seen a single time. This chain uses TRBV7-9 with TRBJ2-2; 9 nucleotides match TRBD1. V was clipped by 6 bases and J by 5 bases; unmatched bases: 7. This CDR3 is built from 15 residues. CDR1 SEHNR and CDR2 FQNEAQ come from the germline V gene (reference sequence). The CDR3 loop reads CASSDGTGPTGELFF. Written as DNA, the CDR3 is TGTGCCAGCAGTGACGGGACAGGGCCAACCGGGGAGCTGTTTTTT.

This sequence joins TRBV7-2 and TRBJ1-2, with 8 bases that match TRBD1. The V segment lost 5 bases and the J segment 5 bases; nucleotides outside the gene matches: 13. This CDR3 has 16 amino acids. CDR1 is SGHTA, CDR2 FQGNSA, per germline. CDR3 amino acids: CASSHPPIQGGYGYTF. The CDR3 DNA is TGTGCCAGCAGCCATCCCCCCATACAGGGGGGTTATGGCTACACCTTC.

The V call is TRBV5-5, the J call TRBJ1-2; D is possibly TRBD1 (5 bases). V lost 3 bases and J 2 bases, leaving 14 bases between the germline ends. The germline gives CDR1 SGHKS, CDR2 YYEKEE (reference sequence). The CDR3 runs to 15 residues. CDR3 loop: CASSSDEGSNYGYTF. CDR3 nucleotide sequence: TGTGCCAGCAGCTCGGATGAGGGGTCAAACTATGGCTACACCTTC.

This chain connects TRBV18 to TRBJ1-2, with 7 bases fitting TRBD1. Unmatched junction bases numbered 10, after V lost 3 bases and J lost 3 bases. This CDR3 has 16 amino acids. Germline CDR1 and CDR2: KGHSH and LQKENI. As DNA, the CDR3 is TGTGCCAGCTCACCTCTATCGGACAGGCCCTACTATGGCTACACCTTC. Translation gives CASSPLSDRPYYGYTF.

This chain uses TRBV3-1 (or the pseudogene TRBV3-2) with TRBJ2-7, with D perhaps TRBD1 (5 bases). Looked up from germline, CDR1 is LGHDT and CDR2 is YNNKEL (reference sequence). This CDR3 has 13 amino acids. Trimming left V 4 bases short and J 2 bases short, with 9 bases between. Here the CDR3 DNA reads TGTGCCAGCAGCCCCGACAGCCCCTACGAGCAGTACGTC. This gives the protein CASSPDSPYEQYV.

This clone was detected a few times. The V and J genes are TRBV19 and TRBJ1-2; 8 nucleotides agree with TRBD1. The V gene end was trimmed by 10 bases and the J gene end by 2 bases; junction bases not matched to a gene: 15. The CDR3 contains 16 residues. Germline lookup yields CDR1 LNHDA and CDR2 SQIVND (reference sequence). The CDR3 protein is CATKIDWTGHNYGYTF. Here the CDR3 DNA reads TGTGCCACAAAAATCGACTGGACAGGGCACAACTATGGCTACACCTTC.

This rearrangement joins TRBV7-9 to TRBJ2-7; 7 nucleotides line up with TRBD1. The CDR3 loop spans 13 amino acids. V shed 1 base, J shed 9 bases, and the junction held 6 bases outside the gene matches. Germline CDR1 and CDR2: SEHNR and FQNEAQ (reference sequence). Here the CDR3 DNA reads TGTGCCAGCAGCTTAGGGAGACAGGGAAGGCAGTACGTC. Translation: CASSLGRQGRQYV.

The rearrangement links TRBV27 to TRBJ2-3; 15 nucleotides agree with TRBD2. The CDR3 covers 22 residues. Unmatched junction bases numbered 24, after V lost 7 bases and J lost 4 bases. CDR1 and CDR2 from the germline V gene are MNHEY and SMNVEV (reference sequence). The CDR3 region is CASKTGWGRTSGGAGTADTQYF. The CDR3 nucleotides are TGTGCCAGCAAAACAGGGTGGGGAAGGACTAGCGGGGGGGCCGGGACCGCAGATACGCAGTATTTT.

The rearrangement links TRBV5-1 to TRBJ1-1; a possible D gene is TRBD1 (5 bases). V was shortened by 0 bases and J by 2 bases, with 11 bases between the two germline ends. The CDR3 has 15 residues. The germline V gene has CDR1 SGHRS and CDR2 YFSETQ. This chain's CDR3 is CASSLGWGSNTEAFF. DNA of the CDR3: TGCGCCAGCAGCTTGGGCTGGGGGTCCAACACTGAAGCTTTCTTT.

V gene TRBV7-9 combines with J gene TRBJ2-5; 9 bases map to TRBD1. This CDR3 region has 17 residues. Trimming cost V 1 base and J 5 bases; bases outside gene matches: 11. CDR1 and CDR2 from the germline V gene are SEHNR and FQNEAQ (reference sequence). The CDR3 nucleotides are TGTGCCAGCAGCTTAGAAGACCGGGACAGGGAGGTCGAGACCCAGTACTTC. Translated: CASSLEDRDREVETQYF. The full variable domain, with the rest looked up from reference TRBV7-9 and TRBJ2-5, is DTGVSQNPRHKITKRGQNVTFRCDPISEHNRLYWYRQTLGQGPEFLTYFQNEAQLEKSRLLSDRFSAERPKGSFSTLEIQRTEQGDSAMYLCASSLEDRDREVETQYFGPGTRLLVL.

V is TRBV15 and J is TRBJ2-7, with 7 positions matching TRBD1. CDR1 is LNHNV, CDR2 YYDKDF, per germline (reference sequence). The length of the CDR3 is 13 residues. With V trimmed by 5 bases and J by 7 bases, 8 bases remained unmatched. CDR3 sequence reads: CATSYTGVGEQYV. The CDR3 bases are TGTGCCACCAGCTATACAGGGGTCGGGGAGCAGTACGTC.

V is TRBV2 and J is TRBJ2-1, with 9 nucleotides matching TRBD1. Germline values: CDR1 SNHLY, CDR2 FYNNEI. The CDR3 runs to 12 residues. Losses at the gene ends were 5 bases for V and 15 bases for J; bases not matched to a gene: 8. The CDR3 region is CASSLGTGSPFF. The CDR3 DNA reads TGTGCCAGCAGTCTCGGGACAGGGAGTCCGTTCTTC.

The V and J genes are TRBV5-4 and TRBJ1-2; TRBD1 might be the D (5 bases). The V and J ends lost 5 bases and 4 bases respectively, with 12 bases between them. Germline CDR1 and CDR2: SGHNT and YYREEE (reference sequence). The CDR3 is 13 amino acids. CDR3 region: CASSWDGIYGYTF. In DNA form, the CDR3 reads TGTGCCAGCAGTTGGGACGGGATCTATGGCTACACCTTC.

This chain uses TRBV4-3 with TRBJ1-5; D possibly corresponds to TRBD1 (5 bases). CDR1 and CDR2 (germline): LGHNA, YSLEER. V lost 0 bases to trimming and J lost 7 bases, with 16 bases between them. The CDR3 extends over 16 amino acids. Written as DNA, the CDR3 is TGCGCCAGCAGCCAAGATCGCGGGGCAGCGATCCAGCCCCAGCATTTT. Its protein product is CASSQDRGAAIQPQHF.

This chain joins TRBV30 and TRBJ1-6, with D maybe TRBD1 (6 bases). Germline V gives CDR1 GTSNPN, CDR2 SVGIG (reference sequence). The CDR3 sequence is 16 residues long. V lost 3 bases and J 6 bases, leaving 18 bases between the germline ends. CDR3 nucleotides: TGTGCCTGGAGAATTATGGGGGGCCCTATTAATTCACCCCTCCACTTT. It yields the protein CAWRIMGGPINSPLHF.

The V call is TRBV7-2, the J call TRBJ1-1; D perhaps matches TRBD1 (6 bases). This CDR3 has 15 amino acids. CDR1 and CDR2 (germline): SGHTA, FQGNSA. Trimming stripped 0 bases from V and 5 bases from J, with 13 bases between. CDR3 sequence (DNA): TGTGCCAGCAGCTTAGCGCCAGGGGAGAGGACTGAAGCTTTCTTT. This sequence encodes CASSLAPGERTEAFF.

J is TRBJ1-2 and V is TRBV25-1, with D hard to call. V lost 1 base, J lost 4 bases, and 10 bases lay in between. The CDR3 length is 14 residues. Germline-derived CDR1 and CDR2 are MGHDK and SYGVNS. CDR3 amino acids: CASSEFNSFYGYTF. The CDR3, as DNA: TGTGCCAGCAGTGAATTTAACAGTTTCTATGGCTACACCTTC.